Sequencing of this TCR beta chain was carried out in a study of vaccination effects on CD4 cells after COVID-19. Overall study: Samples gathered post-vaccine arrived a median of 72 days past the second dose.

Study conclusions and caveats: Of the vaccine-induced clones from healthy vaccinees, merely 1 of 255 recognized common cold coronaviruses as well.

This CDR3 comprises 14 residues. Germline-derived CDR1 and CDR2 are MNHNS and SASEGT. V dropped 3 bases and J dropped 5; count of bases not matched to a gene: 4. As to this clone: Antigen specificity is unknown.

Profiling relied on immunoSEQ multiplex PCR, and the TCRdb table lists in-frame clones only, not all of them. Of about 59,000 clones listed, about 73% are singletons. Antigen-specific CD4+ T cells expanded by the ViraFEST assay with viral peptide pools were then sequenced. Isolation of CD4+ T cells took place after approximately 10 days of culture. BNT162b2 vaccine or mRNA-1273 vaccine was given to participants in two doses. Fewer than 2.5 million PBMC were seeded per well and grown in the presence of around 10 IU/ml IL-2 and 8 to 10 ug/ml peptides. The sequencing used CD4+ T cells from PBMCs cultured with HCoV-OC43 spike peptides, collected after COVID-19 vaccination. Subset reported: HCoV-OC43 spike overlapping peptide pool stimulation. The chain carries TRBV6-1 and TRBJ1-2; 9 bases are a match to TRBD1. The clonotype originates from a human donor who received a COVID-19 vaccine. CDR3 sequence reads: CASSEVGTGYGYTF. The CDR3 nucleotides read TGTGCCAGCAGTGAGGTCGGGACAGGGTATGGCTACACCTTC.